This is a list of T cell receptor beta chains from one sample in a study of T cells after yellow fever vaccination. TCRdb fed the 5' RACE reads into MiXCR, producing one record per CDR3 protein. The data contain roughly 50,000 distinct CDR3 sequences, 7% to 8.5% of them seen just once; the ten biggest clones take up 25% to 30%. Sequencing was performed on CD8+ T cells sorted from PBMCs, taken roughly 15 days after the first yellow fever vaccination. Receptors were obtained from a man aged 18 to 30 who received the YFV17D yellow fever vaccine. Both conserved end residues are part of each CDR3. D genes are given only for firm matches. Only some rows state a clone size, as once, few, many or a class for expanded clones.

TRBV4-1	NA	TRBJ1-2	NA	CASSQKPIFPVFSGYTF	TGCGCCAGCAGCCAAAAGCCTATATTCCCCGTTTTTTCTGGCTACACCTTC
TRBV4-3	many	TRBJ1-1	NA	CASSQEVANTEAFF	TGCGCCAGCAGCCAAGAGGTGGCGAACACTGAAGCTTTCTTT
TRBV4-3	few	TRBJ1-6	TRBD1	CASSSAFPGQGSPLHF	TGCGCCAGCAGCTCAGCATTCCCGGGACAGGGTTCACCCCTCCACTTT
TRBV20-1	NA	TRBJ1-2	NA	CSANGGQNYGYTF	TGCAGTGCTAACGGGGGCCAGAACTATGGCTACACCTTC
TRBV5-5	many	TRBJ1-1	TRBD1	CASSHSGGQPEAFF	TGTGCCAGCAGCCACTCAGGGGGCCAGCCTGAAGCTTTCTTT
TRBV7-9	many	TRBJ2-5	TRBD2	CASSPPTTLAGEETQYF	TGTGCCAGCAGCCCACCTACAACACTAGCGGGGGAAGAGACCCAGTACTTC
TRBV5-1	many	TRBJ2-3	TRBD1	CASSTGQGAADTQYF	TGCGCCAGCAGCACGGGACAGGGGGCCGCAGATACGCAGTATTTT
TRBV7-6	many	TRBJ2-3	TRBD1	CASSFARQGDTQYF	TGTGCCAGCAGCTTCGCCCGACAGGGAGATACGCAGTATTTT
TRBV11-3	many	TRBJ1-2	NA	CASSSPQGPRSYGYTF	TGTGCCAGCAGCTCACCGCAGGGACCTAGGAGCTATGGCTACACCTTC
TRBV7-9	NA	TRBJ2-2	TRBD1	CASSPSETGDTGELFF	TGTGCCAGCAGCCCCTCCGAGACAGGGGACACCGGGGAGCTGTTTTTT
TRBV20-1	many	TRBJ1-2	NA	CSAYDSPNNYGYTF	TGCAGTGCTTACGACAGCCCGAATAACTATGGCTACACCTTC
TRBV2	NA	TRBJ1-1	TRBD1	CATLGDRVRGNTEAFF	TGTGCCACCCTCGGGGACAGGGTTCGTGGGAACACTGAAGCTTTCTTT
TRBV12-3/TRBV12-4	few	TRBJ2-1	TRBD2	CASWLAGGRHEQFF	TGTGCCAGCTGGTTAGCGGGGGGCCGGCATGAGCAGTTCTTC
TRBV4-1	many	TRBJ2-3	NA	CASSQTQGTDTQYF	TGCGCCAGCAGCCAAACCCAGGGCACAGATACGCAGTATTTT
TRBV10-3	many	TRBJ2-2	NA	CATGDSFTGELFF	TGTGCCACCGGCGACAGTTTCACCGGGGAGCTGTTTTTT
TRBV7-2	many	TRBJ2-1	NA	CASSLEGYDNEQFF	TGTGCCAGCAGCTTAGAGGGATATGACAATGAGCAGTTCTTC
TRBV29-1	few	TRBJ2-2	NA	CSVVSVSGELFF	TGCAGCGTTGTTTCCGTCTCCGGGGAGCTGTTTTTT
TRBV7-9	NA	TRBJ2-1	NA	CAIGPERRCNEQFF	TGTGCCATCGGCCCCGAGCGCCGCTGCAATGAGCAGTTCTTC
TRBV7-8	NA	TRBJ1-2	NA	CASRGPGWGYTF	TGTGCCAGTCGGGGGCCGGGCTGGGGCTACACCTTC
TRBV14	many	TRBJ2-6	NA	CASSHPRSRRSSGANVLTF	TGTGCCAGCAGCCATCCAAGGAGCAGGCGAAGCTCTGGGGCCAACGTCCTGACTTTC
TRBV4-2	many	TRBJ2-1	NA	CASSQRSRAYNEQFF	TGTGCCAGCAGCCAAAGATCGCGTGCCTACAATGAGCAGTTCTTC
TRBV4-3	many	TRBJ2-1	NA	CASSRSPNSYNEQFF	TGCGCCAGCAGCCGCAGTCCCAACTCTTACAATGAGCAGTTCTTC
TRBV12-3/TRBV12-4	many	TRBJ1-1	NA	CASSPPNTEAFF	TGTGCCAGCAGCCCCCCTAACACTGAAGCTTTCTTT
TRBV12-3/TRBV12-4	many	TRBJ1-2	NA	CASSLGQINYGYTF	TGTGCCAGCAGTTTAGGTCAAATAAACTATGGCTACACCTTC
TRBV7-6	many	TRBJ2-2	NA	CASSLGGAGTGELFF	TGTGCCAGCAGCTTAGGGGGGGCCGGAACCGGGGAGCTGTTTTTT
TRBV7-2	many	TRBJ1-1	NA	CASSLLGGMNTEAFF	TGTGCCAGCAGCTTACTGGGGGGCATGAACACTGAAGCTTTCTTT
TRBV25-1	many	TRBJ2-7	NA	CASSLGDPYEQYF	TGTGCCAGCAGTCTGGGAGATCCGTACGAGCAGTACTTC
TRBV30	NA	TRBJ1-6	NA	CAWSVWAGLSSPLHF	TGTGCCTGGAGTGTATGGGCTGGACTTAGTTCACCCCTCCACTTT
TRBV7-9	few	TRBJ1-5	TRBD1	CASTQQGQPQHF	TGTGCCAGCACCCAACAGGGGCAGCCCCAGCATTTT